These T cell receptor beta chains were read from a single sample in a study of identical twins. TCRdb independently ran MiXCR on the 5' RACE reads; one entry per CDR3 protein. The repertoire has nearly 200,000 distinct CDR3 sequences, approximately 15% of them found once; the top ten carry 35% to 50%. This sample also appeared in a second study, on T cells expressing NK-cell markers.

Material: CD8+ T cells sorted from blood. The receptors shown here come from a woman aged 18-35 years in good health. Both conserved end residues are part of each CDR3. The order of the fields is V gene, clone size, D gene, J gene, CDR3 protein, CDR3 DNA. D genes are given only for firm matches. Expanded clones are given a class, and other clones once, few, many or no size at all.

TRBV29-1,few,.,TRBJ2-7,CSVVWPGQYEQYF,TGCAGCGTTGTCTGGCCAGGGCAATACGAGCAGTACTTC
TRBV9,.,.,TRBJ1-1,CASSREQGPTEAFF,TGTGCCAGCAGCCGAGAACAGGGCCCCACTGAAGCTTTCTTT
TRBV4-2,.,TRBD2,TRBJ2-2,CASSQELAGVSGELFF,TGTGCCAGCAGCCAAGAACTAGCGGGGGTCTCCGGGGAGCTGTTTTTT
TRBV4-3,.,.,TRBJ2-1,CASSLGGDYNEQFF,TGCGCCAGCAGCTTAGGGGGGGATTACAATGAGCAGTTCTTC
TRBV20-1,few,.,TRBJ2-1,CSARDVANNEQFF,TGCAGTGCTAGAGACGTAGCCAACAATGAGCAGTTCTTC
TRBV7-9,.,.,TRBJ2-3,CASSLADRGPDTQYF,TGTGCCAGCAGCTTAGCCGACCGGGGACCAGATACGCAGTATTTT
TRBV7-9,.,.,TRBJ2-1,CASSLDWSLNNEQFF,TGTGCCAGCAGCTTAGATTGGTCACTTAACAATGAGCAGTTCTTC
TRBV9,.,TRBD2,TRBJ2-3,CASSGRAGGGADTQYF,TGTGCCAGCAGCGGAAGAGCGGGGGGCGGGGCAGATACGCAGTATTTT
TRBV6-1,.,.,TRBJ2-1,CASSQFLGGPYNEQFF,TGTGCCAGCAGCCAGTTTTTGGGGGGGCCCTACAATGAGCAGTTCTTC
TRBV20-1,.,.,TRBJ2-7,CSAPKGGHSSYEQYF,TGCAGTGCCCCGAAAGGTGGCCACAGCTCCTACGAGCAGTACTTC
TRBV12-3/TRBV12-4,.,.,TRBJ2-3,CASTSYEVTDTQYF,TGTGCCAGCACCTCCTATGAGGTCACAGATACGCAGTATTTT
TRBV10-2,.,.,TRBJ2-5,CASLEGRGETQYF,TGCGCCAGCCTAGAGGGGCGCGGAGAGACCCAGTACTTC
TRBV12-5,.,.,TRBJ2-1,CASGLDAFNEQFF,TGTGCTAGTGGTTTGGACGCCTTCAATGAGCAGTTCTTC
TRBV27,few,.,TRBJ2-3,CASSGQPDTQYF,TGTGCCAGCAGTGGACAGCCAGATACGCAGTATTTT
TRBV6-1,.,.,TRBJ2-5,CASRGTGPWETQYF,TGTGCCAGCAGGGGAACAGGGCCCTGGGAGACCCAGTACTTC
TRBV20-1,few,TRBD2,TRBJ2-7,CSARDLAGGYEQYF,TGCAGTGCTAGAGACCTAGCGGGAGGATACGAGCAGTACTTC
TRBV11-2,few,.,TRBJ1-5,CASSWDLHQPQHF,TGTGCCAGCAGCTGGGACCTGCATCAGCCCCAGCATTTT
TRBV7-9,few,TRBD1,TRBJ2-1,CASSSGGQGWYEQFF,TGTGCCAGCAGCTCAGGGGGACAGGGGTGGTATGAGCAGTTCTTC
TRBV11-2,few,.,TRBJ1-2,CASSASLDTVYGYTF,TGTGCCAGCTCCGCCTCTCTGGACACGGTCTATGGCTACACCTTC
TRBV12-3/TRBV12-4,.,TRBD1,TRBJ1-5,CASSSRDSGYQPQHF,TGTGCCAGCAGTAGCCGGGACAGTGGATATCAGCCCCAGCATTTT
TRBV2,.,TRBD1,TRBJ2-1,CASSVLGQGALTGSYNEQFF,TGTGCCAGCAGTGTCCTGGGACAGGGGGCCCTTACCGGCTCCTACAATGAGCAGTTCTTC
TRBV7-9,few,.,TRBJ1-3,CASSPYEGQGNTIYF,TGTGCCAGCAGCCCCTACGAAGGGCAGGGTAACACCATATATTTT
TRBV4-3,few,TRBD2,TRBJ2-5,CASSPGLAGGKETQYF,TGCGCCAGCAGCCCGGGACTAGCGGGAGGGAAGGAGACCCAGTACTTC